Sequencing of this T cell receptor (beta chain) was carried out in a study of beta chain features in type 1 diabetes. Study background: When patients were set against healthy donors, age, gender and cell yields were similar.

Study results and limitations: Moderate yet significant TCRB CDR3 shortening was seen in Type 1 diabetes patients in all four CD4+ subsets.

From germline, CDR1 is SGHDN and CDR2 FVKESK. V lost 0 bases, J lost 0 bases, and 12 bases lay in between. The CDR3 covers 16 residues. Reverse transcription of all isolated RNA meant that expressed TCRB transcripts were sequenced. Average reads for naive, central memory and regulatory T cell samples were some 3.9 million. Method: immunoSEQ multiplex PCR; TCRdb's copy keeps in-frame clones and lacks some. This table has 400,000 or so clones, roughly 12% appearing once. This clone was counted once. What it binds is unknown. The chain is built from TRBV14 and TRBJ2-7; D unresolved. The specimen sequenced was naive CD4+ T cells from blood. This clonotype originated in a young woman with type 1 diabetes. CDR3 coding DNA: TGTGCCAGCAGCCAAGATAGTTGGCGGAACTCCTACGAGCAGTACTTC. As protein: CASSQDSWRNSYEQYF.